These T cell receptor beta chains were read from a single sample in a study of T cell repertoires in cytomegalovirus infection. TCRdb fed the reads into MiXCR, producing one record per CDR3 protein. This sample has approximately 730,000 distinct CDR3 sequences, with around a third found just once. No antigens are known for them. This sample comprised cultured PBMCs, obtained from culture after CMV antigen stimulation. These receptor sequences come from a human donor in good health (CMV status not recorded). Some clones in this sample may be carry-over from other donors' samples. Both conserved end residues are trimmed from each CDR3. Each record gives: CDR3 protein, D gene, J gene, V gene. The D gene is left open where the match is weak.

ASSLGTGVNYGYT | TRBD1 | TRBJ1-2 | TRBV7-9
ASSKSGSTNEQF | NA | TRBJ2-1 | TRBV6-5
ASSYGDRDNEQY | TRBD1 | TRBJ2-7 | TRBV6-5
ASSQVAGGSRDIQY | NA | TRBJ2-4 | TRBV4-3
ASRRTSWDTQY | TRBD2 | TRBJ2-3 | TRBV6-5
ASSLASRGGYEQY | NA | TRBJ2-7 | TRBV7-2
SATTPAGNVGETQY | NA | TRBJ2-5 | TRBV20-1
ASSLRSQGVFYEQY | TRBD1 | TRBJ2-7 | TRBV7-6
ASSPRGTNTEAF | NA | TRBJ1-1 | TRBV28
SARDHFVLRGPQETQY | NA | TRBJ2-5 | TRBV20-1
ASSFGPQETQY | NA | TRBJ2-5 | TRBV12-3/TRBV12-4
ASGPLGLAGTDTQY | TRBD2 | TRBJ2-3 | TRBV12-5
ASSSWDLDTQY | NA | TRBJ2-3 | TRBV11-2
ASSFPGRGAIHT | NA | TRBJ1-2 | TRBV12-3/TRBV12-4
ASSLEAAGGANEQF | TRBD2 | TRBJ2-1 | TRBV7-2
ASSSPVNRPRTDTQY | NA | TRBJ2-3 | TRBV7-9
ASSLKGGWQENTEAF | NA | TRBJ1-1 | TRBV7-9
ASSSRGNQGALQPQH | TRBD1 | TRBJ1-5 | TRBV7-2
ASSLSEGWNTEAF | NA | TRBJ1-1 | TRBV7-6
ASSGSPNNEQY | NA | NA | TRBV7-3
ATSDSGQAYEQY | TRBD1 | TRBJ2-7 | TRBV24-1
ASSKPLGTGEFSSNQPQH | TRBD1 | TRBJ1-5 | TRBV19
ASSSHPNWGNTEAF | NA | TRBJ1-1 | TRBV7-8
ASSSKRGDLADTQY | TRBD2 | TRBJ2-3 | TRBV6-6
ATSDLSAGEGNEQF | TRBD2 | TRBJ2-1 | TRBV24-1
ASRTSGTGELF | NA | TRBJ2-2 | TRBV12-3/TRBV12-4
ASSLVREQETQY | NA | TRBJ2-5 | TRBV5-4
ASSESGQPRGYT | NA | TRBJ1-2 | TRBV10-2
ASRWEGAYEQY | TRBD2 | TRBJ2-7 | TRBV6-1
ASSSGPLHRGYT | NA | TRBJ1-2 | TRBV28
SVTPSGSIDEQY | TRBD2 | TRBJ2-7 | TRBV29-1
ASSWWPRRLN | NA | TRBJ2-5 | TRBV7-2
ASSKGGTGNERY | TRBD1 | TRBJ2-7 | TRBV7-2
ASSSLRRSGYT | NA | TRBJ1-2 | TRBV7-2
ASSSARGVSYNEQF | NA | TRBJ2-1 | TRBV6-2/TRBV6-3
ASKSWSGVVQPQH | NA | TRBJ1-5 | TRBV19
ASSYSIKASGNTEAF | NA | TRBJ1-1 | TRBV6-5
ASSGLNRGHEQF | TRBD1 | TRBJ2-1 | TRBV10-2
ASSTLSYNEQF | NA | TRBJ2-1 | TRBV14
ASTPSARGETQY | NA | TRBJ2-5 | TRBV6-1
ATRWQGNQPQH | NA | TRBJ1-5 | TRBV6-2/TRBV6-3
ATSNSGFTYEQY | NA | TRBJ2-7 | TRBV15
ASSNRDRKY | NA | TRBJ2-5 | TRBV3-1
ASSWAGAGELF | TRBD2 | TRBJ2-2 | TRBV19
SALGPSAGGRADTQY | TRBD2 | TRBJ2-3 | TRBV20-1
ASSQWGALNSEAF | NA | TRBJ1-1 | TRBV4-1
ASSPPSLSGYT | NA | TRBJ1-2 | TRBV12-3/TRBV12-4
ASSLGDRDSGSEAF | TRBD1 | TRBJ1-1 | TRBV12-3/TRBV12-4
ASTSRQGYGYT | TRBD1 | TRBJ1-2 | TRBV6-2/TRBV6-3
ASSIDSPSYSNQPQH | NA | TRBJ1-5 | TRBV19
ATNDRANSPLH | TRBD1 | TRBJ1-6 | TRBV2
ASSRGTSGAYEQY | TRBD2 | TRBJ2-7 | TRBV5-1
ASSLSPGTSGDNEQF | TRBD2 | TRBJ2-1 | TRBV7-6
ASSLYRGGYT | TRBD1 | TRBJ1-2 | TRBV12-3/TRBV12-4
ASSPSLAGTDTQY | TRBD2 | TRBJ2-3 | TRBV7-2